This TCR beta chain was sequenced during a study of CD8+CD57+ T cells in acquired aplastic anemia. Study-level background: The average for DNA from sorted CD4+ and CD8+ cells was roughly 3 ug. Where healthy donors were concerned, CD4+ cells averaged approximately 10 million reads. Overall study findings and caveats: Patients versus controls showed no significant CD8+ Simpson's diversity difference.

The template used for profiling TCR beta VDJ and CDR3 was genomic DNA. MiXCR was run by TCRdb on the reads, yielding one entry per CDR3 protein. The sample holds hundreds of thousands of distinct CDR3 sequences, about 70% seen once. Per germline, CDR1 SEHNR and CDR2 FQNEAQ (reference sequence). The CDR3 totals 13 residues, both ends included. With regard to this clonotype: The antigen is unknown. The conserved final phenylalanine or tryptophan is absent from the CDR3, which likely points to a read error. No DNA is shown, since the ends of the CDR3 on it are uncertain; the CDR3 is the one TCRdb lists.

The sample was sorted CD4+, CD8+, or CD8+CD57+ T cells (not recorded which) from PBMCs. The genes are TRBV7-9 and TRBJ2-3; the table's D gene call, TRBD1, was not cross checked with the DNA. The sequence came from a human donor in good health, serving as a control. CDR3 protein: CASTGGRPSTSCQ.